This T cell receptor (beta chain) was found in a study of blood T cells in healthy people across ages. The CDR3 has 13 amino acids. The germline V gene encodes CDR1 DFQATT and CDR2 SNEGSKA (reference sequence). Together with a sample-barcoded 5' primer, a J-beta primer mix was included in a second PCR lasting about 7 to 12 cycles. MiXCR was run by TCRdb on the 5' RACE reads, yielding one entry per CDR3 protein. The repertoire holds roughly 1.4 million distinct CDR3 sequences, with 59% as singletons. The amount of total RNA extracted per sample was at least 5 micrograms. Sequencing was done on a sample of blood. This TCR came from a man younger than 30 in good health. The chain links TRBV20-1 to TRBJ2-4; TRBD2 matches at 11 bases. Near its end, the DNA agrees better with TRBJ2-5, so the J call may be wrong. CDR3 in DNA: TGCAGTGCCGCGGGACTAGCGGTGAAGACCCAGTACTTC. Translated: CSAAGLAVKTQYF.